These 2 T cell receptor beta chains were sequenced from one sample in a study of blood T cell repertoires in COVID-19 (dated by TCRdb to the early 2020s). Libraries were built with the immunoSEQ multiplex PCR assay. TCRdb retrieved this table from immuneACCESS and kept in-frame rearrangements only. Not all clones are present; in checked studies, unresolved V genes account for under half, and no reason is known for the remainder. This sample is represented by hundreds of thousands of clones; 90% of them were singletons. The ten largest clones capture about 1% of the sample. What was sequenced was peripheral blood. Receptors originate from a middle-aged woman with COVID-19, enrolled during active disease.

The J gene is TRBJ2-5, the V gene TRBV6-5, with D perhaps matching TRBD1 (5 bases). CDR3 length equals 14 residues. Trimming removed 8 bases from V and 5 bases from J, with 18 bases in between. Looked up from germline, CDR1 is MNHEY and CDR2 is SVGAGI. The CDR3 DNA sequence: TGTGCCAGCTGGTCTCTTAGGGGTTGGGAGACCCAGTACTTC. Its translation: CASWSLRGWETQYF.

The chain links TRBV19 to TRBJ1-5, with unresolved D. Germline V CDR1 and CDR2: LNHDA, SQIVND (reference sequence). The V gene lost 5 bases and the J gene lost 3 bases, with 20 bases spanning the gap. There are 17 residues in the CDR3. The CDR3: CASSPLRRADTNQPQHF. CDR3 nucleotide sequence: TGTGCCAGTAGTCCCCTAAGGAGGGCTGATACCAATCAGCCCCAGCATTTT.